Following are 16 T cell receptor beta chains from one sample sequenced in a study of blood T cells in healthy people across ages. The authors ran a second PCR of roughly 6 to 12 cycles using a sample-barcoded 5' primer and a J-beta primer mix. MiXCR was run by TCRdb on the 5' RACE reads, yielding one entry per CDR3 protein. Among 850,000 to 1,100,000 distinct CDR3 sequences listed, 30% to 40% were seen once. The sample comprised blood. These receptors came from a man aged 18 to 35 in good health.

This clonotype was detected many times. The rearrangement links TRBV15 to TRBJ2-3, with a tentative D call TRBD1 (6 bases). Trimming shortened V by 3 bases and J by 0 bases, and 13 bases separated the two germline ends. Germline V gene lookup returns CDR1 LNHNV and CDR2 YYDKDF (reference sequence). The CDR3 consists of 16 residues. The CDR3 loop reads CATSSLQGRSTDTQYF. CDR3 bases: TGTGCCACCAGCAGTCTACAGGGTAGAAGCACAGATACGCAGTATTTT.

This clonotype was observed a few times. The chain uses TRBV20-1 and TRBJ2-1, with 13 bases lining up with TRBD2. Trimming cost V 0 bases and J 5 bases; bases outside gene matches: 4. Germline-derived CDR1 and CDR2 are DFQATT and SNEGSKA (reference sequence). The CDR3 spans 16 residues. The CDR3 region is CSARDWGLAGNNEQFF. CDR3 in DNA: TGCAGTGCTAGAGATTGGGGACTAGCGGGAAACAATGAGCAGTTCTTC.

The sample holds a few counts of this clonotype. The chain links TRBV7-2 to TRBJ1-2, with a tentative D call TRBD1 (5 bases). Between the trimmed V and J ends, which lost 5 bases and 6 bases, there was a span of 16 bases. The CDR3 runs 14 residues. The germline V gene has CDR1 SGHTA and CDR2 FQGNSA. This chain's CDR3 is CASSVTGTSNGYTF. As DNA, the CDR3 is TGTGCCAGCAGCGTAACCGGGACCTCAAATGGCTACACCTTC.

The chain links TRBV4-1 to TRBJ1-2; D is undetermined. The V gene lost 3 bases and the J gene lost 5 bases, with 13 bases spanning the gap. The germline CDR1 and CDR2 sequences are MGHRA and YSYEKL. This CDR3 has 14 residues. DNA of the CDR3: TGCGCCAGCAGCCACCCGGACGGACGATATGGCTACACCTTC. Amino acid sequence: CASSHPDGRYGYTF.

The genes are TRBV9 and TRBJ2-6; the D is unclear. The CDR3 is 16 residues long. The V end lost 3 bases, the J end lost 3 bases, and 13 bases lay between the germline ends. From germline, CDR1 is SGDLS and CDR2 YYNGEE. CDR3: CASSGLVGYGANVLTF. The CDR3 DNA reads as TGTGCCAGCAGCGGTCTCGTGGGCTATGGGGCCAACGTCCTGACTTTC. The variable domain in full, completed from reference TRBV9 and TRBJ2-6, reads DSGVTQTPKHLITATGQRVTLRCSPRSGDLSVYWYQQSLDQGLQFLIQYYNGEERAKGNILERFSAQQFPDLHSELNLSSLELGDSALYFCASSGLVGYGANVLTFGAGSRLTVL.

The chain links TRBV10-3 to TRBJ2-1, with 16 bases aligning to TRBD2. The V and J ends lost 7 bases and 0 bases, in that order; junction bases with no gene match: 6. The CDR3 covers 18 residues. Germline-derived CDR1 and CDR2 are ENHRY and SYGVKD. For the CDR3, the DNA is TGTGCCATCATGGGGACTAGCGGGGGGGCCGTCTCCTACAATGAGCAGTTCTTC. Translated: CAIMGTSGGAVSYNEQFF.

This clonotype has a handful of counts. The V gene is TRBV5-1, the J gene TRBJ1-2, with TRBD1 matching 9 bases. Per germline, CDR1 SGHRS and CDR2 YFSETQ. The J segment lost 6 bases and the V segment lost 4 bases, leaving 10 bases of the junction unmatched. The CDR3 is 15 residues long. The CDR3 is CASSGTGTGTNGYTF. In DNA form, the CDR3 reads TGCGCCAGCAGCGGTACCGGGACAGGGACGAATGGCTACACCTTC.

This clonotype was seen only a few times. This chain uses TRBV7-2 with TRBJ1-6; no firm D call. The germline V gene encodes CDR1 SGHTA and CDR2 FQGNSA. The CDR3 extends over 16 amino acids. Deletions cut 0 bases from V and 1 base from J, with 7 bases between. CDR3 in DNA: TGTGCCAGCAGCTTAGCGGGTGGGTCCTATAATTCACCCCTCCACTTT. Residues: CASSLAGGSYNSPLHF.

The CDR3 DNA sequence: TGTGCCAGCACCCATGGACAGAAACAGCCCCAGCATTTT. It encodes CASTHGQKQPQHF. The V and J genes are TRBV6-2 or TRBV6-3 and TRBJ1-5, with a weak D call TRBD1 (6 bases). The germline V gene has CDR1 MNHEY and CDR2 SVGEGT. V lost 7 bases, J lost 7 bases, and 14 bases lay in between. The CDR3 spans 13 residues.

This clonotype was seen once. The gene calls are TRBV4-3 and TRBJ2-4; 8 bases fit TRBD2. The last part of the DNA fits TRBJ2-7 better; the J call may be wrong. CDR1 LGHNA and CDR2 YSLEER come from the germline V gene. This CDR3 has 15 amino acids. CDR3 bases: TGCGCCAGCAGCTTTGGCCGAGCGGGGGCCTACGAGCAGTACTTC. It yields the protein CASSFGRAGAYEQYF.

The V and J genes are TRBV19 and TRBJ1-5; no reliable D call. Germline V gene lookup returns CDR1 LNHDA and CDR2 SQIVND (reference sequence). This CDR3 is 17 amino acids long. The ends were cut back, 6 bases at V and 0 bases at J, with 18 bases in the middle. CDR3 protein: CASSGRAQSYSNQPQHF. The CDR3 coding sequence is TGTGCCAGTAGCGGACGCGCCCAGTCCTATAGCAATCAGCCCCAGCATTTT.

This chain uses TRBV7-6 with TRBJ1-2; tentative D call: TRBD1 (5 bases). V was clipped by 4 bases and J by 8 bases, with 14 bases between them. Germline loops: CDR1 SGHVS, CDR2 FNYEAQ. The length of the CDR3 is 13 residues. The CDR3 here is CASSSDGASGYTF. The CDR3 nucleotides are TGTGCCAGCAGCTCCGACGGGGCATCCGGCTACACCTTC. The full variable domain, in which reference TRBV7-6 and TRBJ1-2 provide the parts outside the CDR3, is GAGVSQSPRYKVTKRGQDVALRCDPISGHVSLYWYRQALGQGPEFLTYFNYEAQQDKSGLPNDRFSAERPEGSISTLTIQRTEQRDSAMYRCASSSDGASGYTFGSGTRLTVV.

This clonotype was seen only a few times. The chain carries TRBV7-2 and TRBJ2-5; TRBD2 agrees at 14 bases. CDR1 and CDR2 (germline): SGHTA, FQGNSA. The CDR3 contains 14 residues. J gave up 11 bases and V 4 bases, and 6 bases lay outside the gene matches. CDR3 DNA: TGTGCCAGCAGCTCGGGACTAGCGGGGGTTGTGCAGTACTTC. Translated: CASSSGLAGVVQYF.

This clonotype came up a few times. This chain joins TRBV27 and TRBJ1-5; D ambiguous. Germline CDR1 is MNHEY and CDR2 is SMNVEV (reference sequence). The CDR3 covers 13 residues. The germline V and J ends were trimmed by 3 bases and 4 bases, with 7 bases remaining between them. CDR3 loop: CASSLSPNQPQHF. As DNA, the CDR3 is TGTGCCAGCAGTTTGTCTCCTAATCAGCCCCAGCATTTT.

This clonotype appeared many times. CDR3 amino acids: CASSSSTSGAYNEQFF. CDR3 nucleotide sequence: TGCGCCAGCAGCTCCTCGACTAGCGGAGCCTACAATGAGCAGTTCTTC. The chain couples TRBV5-1 to TRBJ2-1; TRBD2 agrees at 9 bases. The CDR3 length is 16 residues. Germline loops: CDR1 SGHRS, CDR2 YFSETQ. V lost 3 bases, J lost 2 bases, and 6 bases stayed unmatched.

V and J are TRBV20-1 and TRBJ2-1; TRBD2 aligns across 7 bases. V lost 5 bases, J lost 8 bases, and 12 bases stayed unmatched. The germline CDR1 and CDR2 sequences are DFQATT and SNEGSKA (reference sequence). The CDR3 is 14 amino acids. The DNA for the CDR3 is TGCAGTGCTCTTACCACCGGGACTAAGTATGAGCAGTTCTTC. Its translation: CSALTTGTKYEQFF.